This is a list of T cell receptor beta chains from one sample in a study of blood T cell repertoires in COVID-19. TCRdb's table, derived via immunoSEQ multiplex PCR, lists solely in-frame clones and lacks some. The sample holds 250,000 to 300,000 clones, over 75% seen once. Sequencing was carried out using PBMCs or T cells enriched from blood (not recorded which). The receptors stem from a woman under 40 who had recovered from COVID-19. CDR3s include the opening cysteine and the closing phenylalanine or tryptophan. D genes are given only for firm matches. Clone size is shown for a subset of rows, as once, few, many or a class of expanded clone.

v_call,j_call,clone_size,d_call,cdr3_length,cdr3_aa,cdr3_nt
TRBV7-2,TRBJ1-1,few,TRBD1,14,CASTGQGGSTEAFF,TGTGCCAGCACCGGACAGGGGGGGAGCACTGAAGCTTTCTTT
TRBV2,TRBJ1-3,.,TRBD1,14,CASSDREVGNTIYF,TGTGCCAGCAGCGACAGGGAGGTTGGAAACACCATATATTTT
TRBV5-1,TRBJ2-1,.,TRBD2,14,CASSLMGGDNEQFF,TGCGCCAGCAGCTTGATGGGAGGGGACAATGAGCAGTTCTTC
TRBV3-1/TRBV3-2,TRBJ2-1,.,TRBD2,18,CASSPTTSGREFYNEQFF,TGTGCCAGCAGCCCGACGACTAGCGGGAGAGAATTTTACAATGAGCAGTTCTTC
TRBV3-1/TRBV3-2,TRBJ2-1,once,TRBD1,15,CASSDRDSPYNEQFF,TGTGCCAGCAGCGACCGGGACAGCCCCTACAATGAGCAGTTCTTC
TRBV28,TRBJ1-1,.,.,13,CASSPRPNTEAFF,TGTGCCAGCAGTCCGCGGCCGAACACTGAAGCTTTCTTT
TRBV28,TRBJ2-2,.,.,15,CASIGSSLSSGELFF,TGTGCCAGCATCGGCAGCTCTCTCTCTAGCGGGGAGCTGTTTTTT
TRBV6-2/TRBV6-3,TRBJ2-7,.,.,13,CASSYYRNYEQYF,TGTGCCAGCAGTTACTACAGAAACTACGAGCAGTACTTC
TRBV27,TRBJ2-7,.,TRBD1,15,CASRRAGTVTYEQYF,TGTGCCAGCAGGCGAGCCGGGACAGTTACCTACGAGCAGTACTTC
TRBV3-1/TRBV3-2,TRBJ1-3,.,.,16,CASSQDRSRSGNTIYF,TGTGCCAGCAGCCAAGATAGATCCCGCTCTGGAAACACCATATATTTT
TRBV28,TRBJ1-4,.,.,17,CASSSRGFRTLNEKLFF,TGTGCCAGCAGTTCAAGGGGATTTCGAACCCTAAATGAAAAACTGTTTTTT
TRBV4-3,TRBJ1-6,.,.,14,CASSQDRYGSPLHF,TGCGCCAGCAGCCAAGACAGGTACGGCTCACCCCTCCACTTT
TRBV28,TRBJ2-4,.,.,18,CASSFVLGVTQAKNIQYF,TGTGCCAGCAGTTTTGTTTTAGGGGTCACTCAAGCCAAAAACATTCAGTACTTC
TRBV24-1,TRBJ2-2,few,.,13,CATSEGAIGELFF,TGTGCCACCAGTGAGGGGGCCATCGGGGAGCTGTTTTTT
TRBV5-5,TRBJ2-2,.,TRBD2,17,CASSSGRAGENTGELFF,TGTGCCAGCAGCTCGGGACGGGCGGGGGAGAACACCGGGGAGCTGTTTTTT
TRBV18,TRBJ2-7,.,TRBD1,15,CASSARDRGSYEQYF,TGTGCCAGCTCAGCTCGGGACAGGGGTTCCTACGAGCAGTACTTC
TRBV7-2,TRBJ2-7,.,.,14,CASSLVGARYEQYF,TGTGCCAGCAGCTTAGTAGGGGCCCGCTACGAGCAGTACTTC
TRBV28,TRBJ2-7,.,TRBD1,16,CASRPRDRPGLYEQYF,TGTGCCAGCAGGCCCCGGGACAGGCCTGGTCTCTACGAGCAGTACTTC
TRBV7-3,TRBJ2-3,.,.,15,CASSPDRIATDTQYF,TGTGCCAGCAGCCCTGACAGGATCGCGACAGATACGCAGTATTTT
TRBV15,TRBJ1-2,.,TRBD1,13,CATDRGYSYGYTF,TGTGCCACCGACAGGGGATATAGCTATGGCTACACCTTC
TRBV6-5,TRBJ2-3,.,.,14,CASSTPGVTDTQYF,TGTGCCAGCAGCACGCCAGGCGTAACAGATACGCAGTATTTT
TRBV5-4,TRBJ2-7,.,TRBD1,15,CASSWPGQGGNEQYF,TGTGCCAGCAGCTGGCCGGGACAGGGGGGTAACGAGCAGTACTTC
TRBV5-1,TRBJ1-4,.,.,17,CASSLGQGPATNEKLFF,TGCGCCAGCAGCTTGGGGCAGGGCCCTGCAACTAATGAAAAACTGTTTTTT
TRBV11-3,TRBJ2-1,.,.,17,CASSLDLLGPAGDEQFF,TGTGCCAGCAGCTTAGATCTCCTGGGCCCCGCCGGGGATGAGCAGTTCTTC
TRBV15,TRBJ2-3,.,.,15,CATSRRRDSTDTQYF,TGTGCCACCAGCAGAAGGAGAGATAGCACAGATACGCAGTATTTT
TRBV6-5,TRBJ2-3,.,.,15,CASSLLTRLSDTQYF,TGTGCCAGCAGCCTATTGACTAGATTATCAGATACGCAGTATTTT
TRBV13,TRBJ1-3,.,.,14,CASRRLLGGNTIYF,TGTGCCAGCAGAAGGTTGCTAGGAGGAAACACCATATATTTT
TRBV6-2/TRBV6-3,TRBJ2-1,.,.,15,CASSYGAGVSNEQFF,TGTGCCAGCAGTTACGGCGCAGGTGTTAGCAATGAGCAGTTCTTC
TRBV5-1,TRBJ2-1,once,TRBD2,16,CASSLTLAGGYNEQFF,TGCGCCAGCAGCTTGACTTTAGCGGGGGGATACAATGAGCAGTTCTTC
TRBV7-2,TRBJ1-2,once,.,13,CASSLVTGYGYTF,TGTGCCAGCAGCTTAGTGACAGGCTATGGCTACACCTTC
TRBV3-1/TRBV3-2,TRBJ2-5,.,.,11,CASSGGETQYF,TGTGCCAGCAGCGGCGGGGAGACCCAGTACTTC
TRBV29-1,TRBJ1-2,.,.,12,CSARGENYGYTF,TGCAGCGCCCGCGGGGAAAACTATGGCTACACCTTC
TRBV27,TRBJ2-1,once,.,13,CASSPRTLHEQFF,TGTGCCAGCAGTCCCCGGACACTCCATGAGCAGTTCTTC
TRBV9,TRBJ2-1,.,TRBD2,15,CASTTSGTSVNEQFF,TGTGCCAGCACCACCTCCGGGACTAGCGTCAATGAGCAGTTCTTC
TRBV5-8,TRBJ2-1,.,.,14,CASTEVLGYNEQFF,TGTGCCTCCACCGAGGTTCTCGGCTACAATGAGCAGTTCTTC
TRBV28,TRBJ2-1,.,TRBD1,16,CASSWDRESSYNEQFF,TGTGCCAGCAGTTGGGACAGGGAAAGCTCCTACAATGAGCAGTTCTTC
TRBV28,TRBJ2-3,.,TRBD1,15,CASRSRQGILDTQYF,TGTGCCAGCAGATCCCGACAGGGAATCCTAGATACGCAGTATTTT
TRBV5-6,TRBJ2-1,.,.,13,CASSPRGYNEQFF,TGTGCCAGCAGCCCCCGGGGATACAATGAGCAGTTCTTC
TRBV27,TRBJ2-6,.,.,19,CASSPSQGEGSSGANVLTF,TGTGCCAGCAGTCCATCACAGGGTGAAGGGAGCTCTGGGGCCAACGTCCTGACTTTC
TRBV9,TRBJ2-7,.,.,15,CASSVKQGPDSEQYF,TGTGCCAGCAGCGTGAAACAGGGCCCTGACTCGGAGCAGTACTTC
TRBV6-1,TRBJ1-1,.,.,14,CASSELQGNTEAFF,TGTGCCAGCAGTGAACTCCAGGGGAACACTGAAGCTTTCTTT
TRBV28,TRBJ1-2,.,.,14,CASSLPGSPRGYTF,TGTGCCAGCAGTTTACCGGGGTCACCGCGGGGCTACACCTTC
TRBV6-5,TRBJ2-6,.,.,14,CASSKSSGANVLTF,TGTGCCAGCAGTAAGAGCTCTGGGGCCAACGTCCTGACTTTC
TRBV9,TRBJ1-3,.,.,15,CASSVVGSSGNTIYF,TGTGCCAGCAGCGTAGTTGGCAGCTCTGGAAACACCATATATTTT